The 25 T cell receptor beta chains below were found in one sample sequenced in a study of T cell repertoires in cytomegalovirus infection. No antigen has been identified for these receptors. TCRdb redid the calling of the reads with MiXCR, one entry per CDR3 protein. Altogether about 500,000 distinct CDR3 sequences are present, roughly 34% being singletons, with the ten largest covering roughly 15%. The sample consisted of cultured PBMCs, taken from culture after CMV antigen stimulation. The receptors shown here come from a human donor in good health (CMV status not recorded). Some clones in this sample may be carry-over from other donors' samples.

This clonotype was counted at least ten times. This chain joins TRBV7-2 and TRBJ2-3; D uncertain. This CDR3 has 13 residues. Trimming stripped 1 base from V and 4 bases from J, with 6 bases between. Germline V gene data show CDR1 as SGHTA and CDR2 as FQGNSA. The CDR3 protein is CASSLVVPDTQYF. In DNA form, the CDR3 reads TGTGCCAGCAGCTTAGTGGTTCCAGATACGCAGTATTTT.

The chain is built from TRBV12-3 or TRBV12-4 and TRBJ1-4, with D unclear. The V end lost 2 bases, the J end lost 3 bases, and 7 bases lay between the germline ends. CDR3 length equals 14 residues. CDR3 sequence (DNA): TGTGCCAGCAGTTTACAGGTAGCTAATGAAAAACTGTTTTTT. It is translated as CASSLQVANEKLFF.

The genes are TRBV28 and TRBJ2-1; either TRBD1 or TRBD2 may supply D (5 bases each). The germline CDR1 and CDR2 sequences are MDHEN and SYDVKM. Trimming removed 7 bases from V and 10 bases from J, with 14 bases in between. CDR3 size: 12 residues. CDR3 in DNA: TGTGCCAGCACCCTCCCGGGGCGCGAGCAGTTCTTC. Translation: CASTLPGREQFF. The entire variable domain, with the rest obtained from reference TRBV28 and TRBJ2-1, is as follows: DVKVTQSSRYLVKRTGEKVFLECVQDMDHENMFWYRQDPGLGLRLIYFSYDVKMKEKGDIPEGYSVSREKKERFSLILESASTNQTSMYLCASTLPGREQFFGPGTRLTVL.

Points on this clonotype: Germline and junction disagree at one end, which may indicate a read error. The chain employs TRBV28 and TRBJ2-1; 9 nucleotides match TRBD2. The CDR3 spans 16 residues. Germline lookup yields CDR1 MDHEN and CDR2 SYDVKM. CDR3 DNA: TGTGCCAGCAGTTTATCGGGGAGCGGGAGGAAGGATGAGCAGTTATTC. This encodes CASSLSGSGRKDEQLF.

In its sample, this clonotype was seen a few times. This chain joins TRBV4-1 and TRBJ2-1; D unresolved. The CDR3 runs to 13 residues. The V and J ends lost 4 bases and 10 bases respectively, with 14 bases between them. Germline assignment: CDR1 MGHRA and CDR2 YSYEKL. CDR3 coding DNA: TGCGCCAGCAGCCTATCCGGAGCAGACGAGCAGTTCTTC. As protein: CASSLSGADEQFF.

This clonotype was seen more than once but under ten times. This chain uses TRBV5-4 with TRBJ2-3, with 14 bases lining up with TRBD2. Germline V lookup: CDR1 SGHNT, CDR2 YYREEE (reference sequence). The CDR3 runs 18 residues. Unmatched junction bases numbered 8, after V lost 5 bases and J lost 0 bases. DNA for the CDR3: TGTGCCAGCAGTCCAGGGACTAGCGGGAGTTTCAGCACAGATACGCAGTATTTT. As protein: CASSPGTSGSFSTDTQYF.

The V call is TRBV4-1, the J call TRBJ1-2; D may be TRBD1 (5 bases). Between the trimmed V and J ends, which lost 4 bases and 2 bases, there was a span of 14 bases. Germline V gene sequence: CDR1 MGHRA, CDR2 YSYEKL. The CDR3 contains 15 residues. The DNA for the CDR3 is TGCGCCAGCAGCCCCCAGGAGGGGTCCAACTATGGCTACACCTTC. Its translation is CASSPQEGSNYGYTF.

This clonotype has at least ten counts. This chain links TRBV7-2 with TRBJ2-3; 7 bases match TRBD2. Germline CDR1 reads SGHTA; CDR2 reads FQGNSA. The CDR3 is 16 amino acids. V lost 2 bases, J lost 3 bases, and 8 bases stayed unmatched. The DNA of the CDR3 is TGTGCCAGCAGCTTACCTCGTGGACTAGGAACAGATACGCAGTATTTT. Translated: CASSLPRGLGTDTQYF.

This clonotype was observed a handful of times. The CDR3 here is CASSFRQGVMDTQYF. In DNA, the CDR3 is TGTGCCAGCAGTTTTCGACAGGGGGTAATGGATACGCAGTATTTT. The chain employs TRBV12-3 or TRBV12-4 and TRBJ2-3; 9 nucleotides line up with TRBD1. Germline trimming cut 3 bases from V and 6 bases from J; bases unmatched to any gene: 7. This CDR3 contains 15 residues.

This clonotype was found a few times. The chain couples TRBV7-2 to TRBJ2-4, with TRBD2 matching over 11 bases. Germline V gene sequence: CDR1 SGHTA, CDR2 FQGNSA. Trimming removed 0 bases from V and 8 bases from J; junction bases left unmatched: 6. The CDR3 runs to 16 residues. CDR3 bases: TGTGCCAGCAGCTTAGCGGGAGGACTAGCGGGTTACATTCAGTACTTC. This gives the protein CASSLAGGLAGYIQYF.

The J gene is TRBJ2-1, the V gene TRBV7-8; TRBD2 matches 7 bases. This CDR3 contains 18 residues. CDR1 is SGHVS, CDR2 FQNEAQ, per germline. Trimming at V came to 5 bases and at J to 3 bases, leaving 16 bases not matched to a gene. CDR3 DNA: TGTGCCAGCAGCACCCCCCGGCGCGGGAGAAAATACTACAATGAGCAGTTCTTC. It specifies CASSTPRRGRKYYNEQFF. Drawing the rest from reference TRBV7-8 and TRBJ2-1, the complete variable domain is GAGVSQSPRYKVAKRGQDVALRCDPISGHVSLFWYQQALGQGPEFLTYFQNEAQLDKSGLPSDRFFAERPEGSVSTLKIQRTQQEDSAVYLCASSTPRRGRKYYNEQFFGPGTRLTVL.

This clonotype has a count of ten or more. The chain combines TRBV7-2 with TRBJ1-4, with a possible D match to TRBD1 (6 bases). The ends were cut back, 2 bases at V and 6 bases at J, with 10 bases in the middle. CDR1 is SGHTA, CDR2 FQGNSA, per germline. The CDR3 loop spans 14 amino acids. Written as DNA, the CDR3 is TGTGCCAGCAGCTTATGGGGGGCTGATGAAAAACTGTTTTTT. This sequence encodes CASSLWGADEKLFF.

This clonotype occurred a few times. The rearrangement joins TRBV11-2 to TRBJ1-1; the match to TRBD1 covers 7 bases. This CDR3 has 15 amino acids. V lost 5 bases and J lost 5; bases outside the gene matches: 11. Germline CDR1 is SGHAT and CDR2 is FQNNGV. The CDR3 region is CASSKQDPRGTEAFF. CDR3 nucleotides: TGTGCCAGCAGCAAACAAGACCCCAGGGGGACTGAAGCTTTCTTT.

This CDR3 reads CASSQLFRLAGAGELFF. The CDR3 nucleotides read TGTGCCAGCAGCCAGTTATTTCGACTAGCGGGAGCAGGGGAGCTGTTTTTT. This rearrangement joins TRBV14 to TRBJ2-2; the match to TRBD2 covers 12 bases. The CDR3 is made up of 17 amino acids. Germline V lookup: CDR1 SGHDN, CDR2 FVKESK. Trimming at V came to 3 bases and at J to 8 bases, leaving 10 bases not matched to a gene.

The chain recombines TRBV9 with TRBJ2-7; tentative D call: TRBD2 (6 bases). V gave up 0 bases and J gave up 4 bases, with 8 bases separating them. Germline V CDR1 and CDR2: SGDLS, YYNGEE. This CDR3 has 13 amino acids. CDR3 DNA sequence: TGTGCCAGCAGCGTAGGACTAGAGTACGAGCAGTACTTC. As protein: CASSVGLEYEQYF.

This clonotype was seen a few times. V gene TRBV11-1 combines with J gene TRBJ1-6; D is ambiguous. CDR3 length: 14 residues. V shed 1 base and J shed 15 bases, with 16 bases lying between them. The germline V gene encodes CDR1 SGHAT and CDR2 FQDESV (reference sequence). CDR3: CASSLVGRNRFLHF. CDR3 coding DNA: TGTGCCAGCAGCTTAGTTGGCAGAAATCGATTCCTCCACTTT.

The genes are TRBV7-8 and TRBJ2-7; TRBD2 is a possible D gene (5 bases). Trimming left V 1 base short and J 6 bases short, with 13 bases between. Germline lookup yields CDR1 SGHVS and CDR2 FQNEAQ. The CDR3 extends over 14 amino acids. CDR3 nucleotides: TGTGCCAGCAGCTTAGTCGAACGGGATGCCGAGCAGTACTTC. Amino acid sequence: CASSLVERDAEQYF.

This clonotype has a count of ten or more. This chain joins TRBV7-2 and TRBJ1-2, with D hard to call. Germline V gene sequence: CDR1 SGHTA, CDR2 FQGNSA. This CDR3 has 15 residues. Trimming stripped 1 base from V and 4 bases from J, with 13 bases between. The CDR3, as DNA: TGTGCCAGCAGCTTAGGGTCAGGACCGTCCTATGGCTACACCTTC. Translating gives CASSLGSGPSYGYTF.

This clonotype was observed a handful of times. The chain combines TRBV7-9 with TRBJ2-3, with 10 bases matching TRBD2. The germline gives CDR1 SEHNR, CDR2 FQNEAQ (reference sequence). This CDR3 is 14 amino acids long. J was trimmed by 4 bases and V by 5 bases; bases with no gene match: 3. The CDR3 DNA follows: TGTGCCAGCAGCATTAGCGGGAGGCCAGATACGCAGTATTTT. Its protein is CASSISGRPDTQYF.

At least ten counts were recorded for this clonotype. This chain connects TRBV7-2 to TRBJ1-5; D gene unclear. The germline V gene has CDR1 SGHTA and CDR2 FQGNSA. The CDR3 consists of 15 residues. Deletions cut 1 base from V and 2 bases from J, with 9 bases between. CDR3 sequence: CASSLGNFGNQPQHF. Here the CDR3 DNA reads TGTGCCAGCAGCTTAGGAAATTTTGGCAATCAGCCCCAGCATTTT.

This clonotype came up a few times. The rearrangement uses TRBV7-9 and TRBJ2-1; D is possibly TRBD2 (5 bases). Germline V gene data show CDR1 as SEHNR and CDR2 as FQNEAQ (reference sequence). Trimming stripped 5 bases from V and 0 bases from J, with 14 bases between. The CDR3 consists of 16 residues. In nucleotides, the CDR3 is TGTGCCAGCAGCAAAAAAGCGGAGAGCTCCTACAATGAGCAGTTCTTC. Encoded protein: CASSKKAESSYNEQFF.

The V and J genes are TRBV6-5 and TRBJ1-1, with D maybe TRBD1 (5 bases). The CDR3 has 12 residues. The V and J ends lost 2 bases and 5 bases respectively, with 6 bases between them. Germline CDR1 MNHEY, CDR2 SVGAGI. This CDR3 reads CASSYGGTEAFF. DNA of the CDR3: TGTGCCAGCAGTTACGGGGGAACTGAAGCTTTCTTT.

The V and J genes are TRBV7-2 and TRBJ2-1, with TRBD2 identical over 7 bases. Germline CDR1 is SGHTA and CDR2 is FQGNSA. The V gene end was trimmed by 5 bases and the J gene end by 6 bases; junction bases not matched to a gene: 7. The CDR3 length is 14 residues. The CDR3 DNA sequence: TGTGCCAGCAGCCCCGGACTAGAATTCAATGAGCAGTTCTTC. As protein: CASSPGLEFNEQFF.

This clonotype was observed a handful of times. J is TRBJ1-3 and V is TRBV4-1, with 9 bases matching TRBD1. There are 15 residues in the CDR3. The V and J ends lost 7 bases and 4 bases, in that order; junction bases with no gene match: 8. CDR1 MGHRA and CDR2 YSYEKL come from the germline V gene. CDR3 coding DNA: TGCGCCAGCATGGGGCAAGGACAGGGGGGAAACACCATATATTTT. The encoded protein is CASMGQGQGGNTIYF.

This clonotype was seen a handful of times. The V gene is TRBV4-2, the J gene TRBJ1-2, with D possibly TRBD1 on 6 matching bases. The V gene's germline CDR1 is LGHNA and CDR2 YNFKEQ. Trimming took off 0 bases at V and 8 bases at J, with 13 bases between the two ends. The CDR3 length is 14 residues. The CDR3 here is CASSQDAGGDGYTF. The DNA of the CDR3 is TGTGCCAGCAGCCAAGATGCCGGGGGCGACGGCTACACCTTC.